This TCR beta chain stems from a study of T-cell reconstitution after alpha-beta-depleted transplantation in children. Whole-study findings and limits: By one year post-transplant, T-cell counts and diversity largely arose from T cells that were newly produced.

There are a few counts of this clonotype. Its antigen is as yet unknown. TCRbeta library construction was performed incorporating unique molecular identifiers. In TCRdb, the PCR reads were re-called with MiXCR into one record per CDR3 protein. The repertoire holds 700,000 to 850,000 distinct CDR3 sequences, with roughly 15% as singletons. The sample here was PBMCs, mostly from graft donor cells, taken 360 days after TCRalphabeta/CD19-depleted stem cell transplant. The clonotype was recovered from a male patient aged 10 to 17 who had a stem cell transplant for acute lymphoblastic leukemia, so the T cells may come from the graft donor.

The CDR3 DNA is TGTGCCAGCAGTTTCGGACAGGGGAGCGACGAGCAGTACTTC. It is translated as CASSFGQGSDEQYF. This chain links TRBV12-3 or TRBV12-4 with TRBJ2-7; 9 bases match TRBD1. V was clipped by 3 bases and J by 5 bases; unmatched bases: 5. The CDR3 is 14 amino acids.